A selection of T cell receptor beta chains follows, all from one sample in a study of PD-1 blockade in classical Hodgkin lymphoma. Using immunoSEQ multiplex PCR, the repertoire was profiled, and TCRdb retains in-frame clones only, with some absent. The repertoire includes over 10,000 clones, about 82% of them detected once, and about 24% sits in the top ten. The material sequenced was peripheral blood mononuclear cells (PBMCs), taken at baseline. The receptors shown here come from a human donor with classical Hodgkin lymphoma. Both conserved end residues are part of each CDR3. The order of the fields is CDR3 protein, CDR3 DNA, V gene, J gene, D gene, clone size. The D gene is left open where the match is weak. Size is stated for part of the rows, as once, few or many counts, or as a class when the clone is expanded.

CSAGPSYEQYF,TGCAGCGCCGGGCCATCCTACGAGCAGTACTTC,TRBV29-1,TRBJ2-7,NA,few
CASSLGQANTGELFF,TGTGCCAGCTCCCTGGGACAGGCGAACACCGGGGAGCTGTTTTTT,TRBV18,TRBJ2-2,TRBD1,NA
CASSLRDRASGYTF,TGTGCCAGCAGTTTACGGGACAGGGCGTCGGGCTACACCTTC,TRBV27,TRBJ1-2,TRBD1,NA
CASSDGISPLHF,TGTGCCAGCAGTGACGGGATTTCACCCCTCCACTTT,TRBV6-1,TRBJ1-6,NA,NA
CASSLSGRLRETQYF,TGTGCCAGCAGCTTGTCGGGGAGGCTAAGGGAGACCCAGTACTTC,TRBV5-4,TRBJ2-5,NA,NA
CASSVVGGGQETQYF,TGTGCCAGCAGCGTAGTGGGGGGTGGGCAAGAGACCCAGTACTTC,TRBV9,TRBJ2-5,NA,NA
CSVVNSYEQYF,TGCAGCGTTGTAAACAGCTACGAGCAGTACTTC,TRBV29-1,TRBJ2-7,NA,NA
CASSWGGEQFF,TGTGCCAGCAGTTGGGGGGGTGAGCAGTTCTTC,TRBV28,TRBJ2-1,TRBD2,NA
CASSPQGQSNTGELFF,TGTGCCAGCAGTCCCCAGGGACAAAGCAACACCGGGGAGCTGTTTTTT,TRBV2,TRBJ2-2,NA,few
CASSFGQGLQPQHF,TGTGCCAGCAGCTTTGGACAGGGGCTTCAGCCCCAGCATTTT,TRBV7-9,TRBJ1-5,TRBD1,NA
CASSNRQGARNTEAFF,TGTGCCAGCAGCAACCGACAGGGGGCAAGGAACACTGAAGCTTTCTTT,TRBV7-2,TRBJ1-1,TRBD1,NA
CASSLLPSSSYEQYF,TGTGCCAGCAGCTTGTTACCCTCTAGCTCCTACGAGCAGTACTTC,TRBV7-2,TRBJ2-7,NA,NA
CASSTQQGGNQPQHF,TGTGCCAGCAGCACCCAACAGGGAGGCAATCAGCCCCAGCATTTT,TRBV7-2,TRBJ1-5,NA,NA
CASSLVVSGNNEQFF,TGCGCCAGCAGCTTGGTTGTTAGCGGAAACAATGAGCAGTTCTTC,TRBV5-1,TRBJ2-1,NA,NA
CASSLAGSYEQYF,TGTGCCAGCAGCTTAGCCGGATCCTACGAGCAGTACTTC,TRBV7-2,TRBJ2-7,NA,NA
CASSQEDRLQETQYF,TGTGCCAGCAGCCAAGAGGACCGATTACAAGAGACCCAGTACTTC,TRBV5-6,TRBJ2-5,NA,NA
CASSSGGGYNEQFF,TGTGCCAGCAGCTCAGGGGGGGGGTACAATGAGCAGTTCTTC,TRBV5-4,TRBJ2-1,NA,NA
CASSQVRQTRNTGELFF,TGCGCCAGCAGCCAAGTGCGTCAGACCAGGAACACCGGGGAGCTGTTTTTT,TRBV4-3,TRBJ2-2,NA,NA
CASSSMGGGVVAEAFF,TGCGCCAGCAGCTCCATGGGGGGAGGGGTGGTCGCGGAAGCTTTCTTT,TRBV5-1,TRBJ1-1,NA,NA
CASSWGLETDTQYF,TGCGCCAGCAGCTGGGGACTAGAGACAGATACGCAGTATTTT,TRBV5-1,TRBJ2-3,TRBD2,NA
CASSRDSAVRGYTF,TGTGCCAGCAGCCGGGACAGTGCGGTTCGTGGCTACACCTTC,TRBV5-4,TRBJ1-2,TRBD1,once
CASRPPPGGSSYNEQFF,TGTGCCAGCAGGCCGCCTCCCGGCGGGAGCTCCTACAATGAGCAGTTCTTC,TRBV27,TRBJ2-1,TRBD2,NA
CASSLAGQVLDFYGYTF,TGTGCCAGCAGCTTAGCGGGACAGGTCCTCGACTTCTATGGCTACACCTTC,TRBV7-9,TRBJ1-2,TRBD1,NA
CASSPPTVGGGSNEQFF,TGTGCCAGCTCACCACCGACCGTCGGAGGGGGGAGCAATGAGCAGTTCTTC,TRBV18,TRBJ2-1,NA,NA
CASSLGGTRSNQPQHF,TGTGCCAGCAGCTTAGGGGGCACAAGAAGCAATCAGCCCCAGCATTTT,TRBV7-2,TRBJ1-5,NA,NA
CASSLVGSTNEKLFF,TGCGCCAGCAGCTTGGTGGGGTCCACTAATGAAAAACTGTTTTTT,TRBV5-1,TRBJ1-4,NA,once
CASSGGQIATNEKLFF,TGCGCCAGCAGCGGGGGACAGATAGCAACTAATGAAAAACTGTTTTTT,TRBV5-1,TRBJ1-4,TRBD1,NA
CASSERDTHTGELFF,TGCGCCAGCAGTGAGCGCGACACACACACCGGGGAGCTGTTTTTT,TRBV10-1,TRBJ2-2,NA,NA
CASSQEGTSGAPYEQYF,TGTGCCAGCAGCCAAGAGGGGACTAGCGGGGCCCCCTACGAGCAGTACTTC,TRBV4-2,TRBJ2-7,TRBD2,NA
CASSPDLNNYEQYF,TGTGCCAGCTCACCTGACTTGAATAACTACGAGCAGTACTTC,TRBV18,TRBJ2-7,NA,NA
CASSLDPDSPLHF,TGTGCCAGCAGCTTGGATCCGGATTCACCCCTCCACTTT,TRBV5-8,TRBJ1-6,NA,NA
CASSPTGNYGYTF,TGTGCCAGCAGCCCCACAGGGAACTATGGCTACACCTTC,TRBV27,TRBJ1-2,NA,NA
CASSSFGTVYGYTF,TGTGCCAGCAGTTCCTTTGGGACGGTATATGGCTACACCTTC,TRBV27,TRBJ1-2,NA,NA
CASSLSGANTGELFF,TGCGCCAGCAGCTTAAGCGGGGCGAACACCGGGGAGCTGTTTTTT,TRBV5-1,TRBJ2-2,TRBD2,NA
CASSFRGLETQYF,TGTGCCAGCAGCTTCAGGGGTTTAGAGACCCAGTACTTC,TRBV27,TRBJ2-5,NA,NA
CASSLGQATNEKLFF,TGTGCCAGCAGCTTAGGACAGGCAACTAATGAAAAACTGTTTTTT,TRBV7-6,TRBJ1-4,NA,NA
CASSQDGSGLADNEQFF,TGCGCCAGCAGCCAAGACGGCTCGGGACTAGCGGACAATGAGCAGTTCTTC,TRBV4-3,TRBJ2-1,TRBD2,NA
CASSRALSGNTIYF,TGTGCCAGCTCCCGGGCTCTCTCTGGAAACACCATATATTTT,TRBV2,TRBJ1-3,NA,few
CASSLEATNPYNEQFF,TGTGCCAGCAGCTTAGAAGCCACCAATCCCTACAATGAGCAGTTCTTC,TRBV11-3,TRBJ2-1,NA,NA
CASSLGQGEKLFF,TGTGCTAGCAGCTTAGGGCAGGGCGAAAAACTGTTTTTT,TRBV7-7,TRBJ1-4,NA,NA
CASSYVLNTEAFF,TGTGCCAGCAGTTACGTTCTGAACACTGAAGCTTTCTTT,TRBV6-5,TRBJ1-1,NA,NA
CASSFRLRTEAFF,TGTGCCAGCAGTTTCCGACTCCGCACTGAAGCTTTCTTT,TRBV6-5,TRBJ1-1,NA,NA
CSVEHQIQANYGYTF,TGCAGCGTTGAACATCAGATTCAAGCTAACTATGGCTACACCTTC,TRBV29-1,TRBJ1-2,NA,NA
CASSLQENTEAFF,TGTGCCAGCAGCTTACAGGAAAACACTGAAGCTTTCTTT,TRBV7-8,TRBJ1-1,NA,NA
CASRGTAYEQYF,TGTGCCAGCAGGGGGACAGCCTACGAGCAGTACTTC,TRBV6-5,TRBJ2-7,TRBD1,few
CASSPLGGQGNEKLFF,TGTGCCAGCTCACCACTAGGTGGTCAGGGAAACGAAAAACTGTTTTTT,TRBV18,TRBJ1-4,NA,NA
CASSLGGRSTEAFF,TGTGCCAGCAGCTTGGGAGGCAGGTCCACTGAAGCTTTCTTT,TRBV5-4,TRBJ1-1,NA,NA
CASSLGLASGGSKTQYF,TGCGCCAGCAGCTTGGGTCTAGCTAGCGGGGGGAGCAAGACCCAGTACTTC,TRBV5-1,TRBJ2-5,TRBD2,NA
CASSPAGAGNTIYF,TGTGCCAGCTCACCAGCAGGGGCTGGAAACACCATATATTTT,TRBV18,TRBJ1-3,NA,NA
CASSKARTGGRRGNQPQHF,TGTGCCAGCAGCAAAGCCAGGACAGGGGGTAGAAGGGGCAATCAGCCCCAGCATTTT,TRBV21-1,TRBJ1-5,NA,NA
CASSYSGRAGNTIYF,TGTGCCAGCAGTTATTCAGGACGAGCTGGAAACACCATATATTTT,TRBV6-5,TRBJ1-3,NA,NA
CASSLAGSPGELFF,TGTGCCAGCAGCTTAGCGGGCAGTCCCGGGGAGCTGTTTTTT,TRBV7-2,TRBJ2-2,NA,NA
CASDSGTVNSPLHF,TGTGCCAGCGATTCGGGGACGGTAAATTCACCCCTCCACTTT,TRBV2,TRBJ1-6,NA,NA
CASSLRADTQYF,TGTGCCAGCAGCTTAAGGGCTGATACGCAGTATTTT,TRBV11-3,TRBJ2-3,NA,NA